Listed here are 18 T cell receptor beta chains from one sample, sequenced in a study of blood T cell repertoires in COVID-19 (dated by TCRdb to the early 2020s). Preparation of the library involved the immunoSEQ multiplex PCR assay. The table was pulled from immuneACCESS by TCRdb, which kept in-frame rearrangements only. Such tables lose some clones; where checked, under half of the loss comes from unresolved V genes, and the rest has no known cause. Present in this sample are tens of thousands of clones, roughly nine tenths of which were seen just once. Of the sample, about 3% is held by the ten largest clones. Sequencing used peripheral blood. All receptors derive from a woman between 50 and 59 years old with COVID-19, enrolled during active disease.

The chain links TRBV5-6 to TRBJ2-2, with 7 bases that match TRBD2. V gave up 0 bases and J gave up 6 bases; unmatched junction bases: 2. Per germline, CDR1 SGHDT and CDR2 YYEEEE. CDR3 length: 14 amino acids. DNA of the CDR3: TGTGCCAGCAGCTTGGACGGACTAGCCGGGGAGCTGTTTTTT. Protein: CASSLDGLAGELFF.

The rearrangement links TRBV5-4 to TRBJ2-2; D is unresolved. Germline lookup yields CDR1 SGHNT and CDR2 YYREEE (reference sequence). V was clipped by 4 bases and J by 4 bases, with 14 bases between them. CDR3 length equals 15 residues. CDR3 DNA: TGTGCCAGCAGCCCCCGGGTAGAAGGCACCGGGGAGCTGTTTTTT. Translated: CASSPRVEGTGELFF.

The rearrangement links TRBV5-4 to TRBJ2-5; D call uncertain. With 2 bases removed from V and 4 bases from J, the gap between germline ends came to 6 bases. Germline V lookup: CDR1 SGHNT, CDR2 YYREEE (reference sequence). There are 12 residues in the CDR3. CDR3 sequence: CASSLFRETQYF. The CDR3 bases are TGTGCCAGCAGCTTATTCCGAGAGACCCAGTACTTC.

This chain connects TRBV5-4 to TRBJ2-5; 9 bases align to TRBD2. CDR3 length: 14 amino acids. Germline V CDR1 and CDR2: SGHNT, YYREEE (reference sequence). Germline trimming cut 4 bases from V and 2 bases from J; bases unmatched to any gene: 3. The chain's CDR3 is CASSRLAAQETQYF. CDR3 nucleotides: TGTGCCAGCAGCCGACTAGCGGCTCAAGAGACCCAGTACTTC. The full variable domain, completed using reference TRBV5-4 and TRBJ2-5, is ETGVTQSPTHLIKTRGQQVTLRCSSQSGHNTVSWYQQALGQGPQFIFQYYREEENGRGNFPPRFSGLQFPNYSSELNVNALELDDSALYLCASSRLAAQETQYFGPGTRLLVL.

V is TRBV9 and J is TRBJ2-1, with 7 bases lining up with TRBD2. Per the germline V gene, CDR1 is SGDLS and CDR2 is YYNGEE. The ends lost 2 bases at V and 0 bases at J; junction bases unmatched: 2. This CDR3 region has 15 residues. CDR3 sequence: CASSVRTSSYNEQFF. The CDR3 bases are TGTGCCAGCAGCGTTCGGACTAGCTCCTACAATGAGCAGTTCTTC.

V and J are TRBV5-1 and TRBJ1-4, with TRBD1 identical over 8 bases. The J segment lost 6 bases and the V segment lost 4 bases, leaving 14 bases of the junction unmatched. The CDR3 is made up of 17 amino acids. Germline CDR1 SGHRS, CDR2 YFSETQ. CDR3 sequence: CASSTTPGQASDEKLFF. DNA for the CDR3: TGCGCCAGCAGCACCACCCCGGGACAGGCCAGTGATGAAAAACTGTTTTTT.

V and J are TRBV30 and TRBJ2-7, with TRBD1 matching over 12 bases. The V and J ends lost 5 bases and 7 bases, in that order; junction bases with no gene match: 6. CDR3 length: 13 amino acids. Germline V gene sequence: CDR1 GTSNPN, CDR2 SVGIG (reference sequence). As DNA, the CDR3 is TGTGCCTGGGCGAGGGACAGGGGGCGTGAGCAGTACTTC. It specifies CAWARDRGREQYF.

CDR3 nucleotides: TGCGCCAGCAGCCAAGATCCCGGACTAGAGTACGAGCAGTACTTC. Translation: CASSQDPGLEYEQYF. This chain uses TRBV4-1 with TRBJ2-7; 7 bases align to TRBD2. V lost 0 bases and J lost 4; bases outside the gene matches: 6. The CDR3 totals 15 residues. In germline, CDR1 is MGHRA, CDR2 YSYEKL.

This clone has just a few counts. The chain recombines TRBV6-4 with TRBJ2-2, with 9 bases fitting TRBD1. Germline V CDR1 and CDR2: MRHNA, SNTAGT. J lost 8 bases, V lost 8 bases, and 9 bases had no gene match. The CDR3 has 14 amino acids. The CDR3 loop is CASSRDRVSGELFF. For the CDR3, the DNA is TGTGCCAGCTCCCGGGACAGGGTATCGGGGGAGCTGTTTTTT.

CDR3 nucleotide sequence: TGTGCCAGCTCACTAGCGGCCAATGAGCAGTTCTTC. Residues: CASSLAANEQFF. V gene TRBV18 combines with J gene TRBJ2-1; tentative D call: TRBD2 (6 bases). CDR1 KGHSH and CDR2 LQKENI come from the germline V gene. CDR3 length equals 12 residues. V lost 4 bases and J lost 6, with 7 bases in between.

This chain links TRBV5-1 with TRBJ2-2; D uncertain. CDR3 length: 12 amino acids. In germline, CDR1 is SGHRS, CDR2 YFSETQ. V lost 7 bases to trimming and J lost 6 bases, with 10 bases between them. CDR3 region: CASRGVAGELFF. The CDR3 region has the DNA TGCGCCAGCCGTGGAGTCGCCGGGGAGCTGTTTTTT. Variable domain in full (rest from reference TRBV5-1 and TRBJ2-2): KAGVTQTPRYLIKTRGQQVTLSCSPISGHRSVSWYQQTPGQGLQFLFEYFSETQRNKGNFPGRFSGRQFSNSRSEMNVSTLELGDSALYLCASRGVAGELFFGEGSRLTVL.

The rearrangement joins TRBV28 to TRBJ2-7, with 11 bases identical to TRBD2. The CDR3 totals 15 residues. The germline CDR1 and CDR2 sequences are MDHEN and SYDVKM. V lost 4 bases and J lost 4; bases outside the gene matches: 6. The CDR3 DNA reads TGTGCCAGCAGTTCTTTAGCGGGAGGGGTTTACGAGCAGTACTTC. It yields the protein CASSSLAGGVYEQYF.

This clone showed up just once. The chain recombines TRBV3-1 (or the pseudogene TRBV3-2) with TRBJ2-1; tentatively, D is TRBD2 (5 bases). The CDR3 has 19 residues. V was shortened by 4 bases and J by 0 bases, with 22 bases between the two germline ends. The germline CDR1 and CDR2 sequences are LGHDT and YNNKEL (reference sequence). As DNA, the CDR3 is TGTGCCAGCAGCCTTTACGGCTCGGGTCCGGGAAGCTCCTACAATGAGCAGTTCTTC. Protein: CASSLYGSGPGSSYNEQFF.

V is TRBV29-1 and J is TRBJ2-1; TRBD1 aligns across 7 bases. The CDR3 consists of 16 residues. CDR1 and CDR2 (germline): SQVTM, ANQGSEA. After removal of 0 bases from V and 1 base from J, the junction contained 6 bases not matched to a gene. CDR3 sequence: CSVEDRQGGSYNEQFF. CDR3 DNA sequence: TGCAGCGTTGAAGATAGACAGGGCGGTTCCTACAATGAGCAGTTCTTC.

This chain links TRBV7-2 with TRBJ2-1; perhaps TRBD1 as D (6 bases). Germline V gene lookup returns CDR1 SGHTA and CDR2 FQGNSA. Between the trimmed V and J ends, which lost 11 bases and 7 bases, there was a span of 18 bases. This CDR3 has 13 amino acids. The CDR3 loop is CASRGRGKNEQFF. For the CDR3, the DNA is TGTGCCTCCAGGGGTAGGGGGAAGAATGAGCAGTTCTTC.

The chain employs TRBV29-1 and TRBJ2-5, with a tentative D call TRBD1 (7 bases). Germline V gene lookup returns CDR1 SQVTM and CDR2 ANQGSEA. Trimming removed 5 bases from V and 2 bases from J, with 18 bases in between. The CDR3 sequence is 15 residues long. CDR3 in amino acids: CSVLGATGRQETQYF. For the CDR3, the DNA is TGCAGCGTTCTCGGGGCGACAGGGAGGCAAGAGACCCAGTACTTC.

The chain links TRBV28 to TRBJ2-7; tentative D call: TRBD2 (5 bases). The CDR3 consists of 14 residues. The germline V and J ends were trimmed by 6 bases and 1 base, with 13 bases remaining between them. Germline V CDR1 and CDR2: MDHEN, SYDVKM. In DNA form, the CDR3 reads TGTGCCAGCAGGAGATTCGGGGATTCCTACGAGCAGTACTTC. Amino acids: CASRRFGDSYEQYF.

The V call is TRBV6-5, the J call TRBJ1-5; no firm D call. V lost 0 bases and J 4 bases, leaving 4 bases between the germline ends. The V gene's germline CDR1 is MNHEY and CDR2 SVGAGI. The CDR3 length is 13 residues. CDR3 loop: CASSYSVNQPQHF. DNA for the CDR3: TGTGCCAGCAGTTACTCCGTTAATCAGCCCCAGCATTTT.